What follows are 18 T cell receptor beta chains derived from one specimen sequenced in a study of T-cell memory formation after mild COVID-19. TCRdb redid the calling of the 5' RACE reads with MiXCR, one entry per CDR3 protein. The repertoire holds about 270,000 distinct CDR3 sequences, with roughly 17% as singletons. What was sequenced was PBMCs or a T cell subset sorted from them (not recorded which). These receptors came from a man aged 18 to 29 who had mild COVID-19 (a few samples of this study predate the infection). Cell type and time point are not known.

The chain recombines TRBV5-4 with TRBJ1-2; no reliable D call. Germline values: CDR1 SGHNT, CDR2 YYREEE (reference sequence). The CDR3 loop spans 13 amino acids. Trimming left V 2 bases short and J 8 bases short, with 13 bases between. The CDR3 spells CASSFRQAIGYTF. As DNA, the CDR3 is TGTGCCAGCAGCTTCCGGCAAGCCATAGGCTACACCTTC.

This clonotype was seen a handful of times. V and J are TRBV5-1 and TRBJ2-3, with TRBD2 matching over 10 bases. The junction had 4 bases not matched to a gene; V was cut back by 0 bases and J by 0 bases. CDR3 length: 17 residues. Germline V lookup: CDR1 SGHRS, CDR2 YFSETQ. The CDR3 reads CASSLETSGDSTDTQYF. In nucleotides, the CDR3 is TGCGCCAGCAGCTTGGAAACTAGCGGGGACAGCACAGATACGCAGTATTTT.

This chain joins TRBV13 and TRBJ1-2, with 8 bases fitting TRBD1. The ends lost 4 bases at V and 4 bases at J; junction bases unmatched: 8. Germline CDR1 and CDR2: PRHDT and FYEKMQ (reference sequence). CDR3 length equals 15 residues. The CDR3 sequence: CASSSRDRFFYGYTF. CDR3 in DNA: TGTGCCAGCAGCTCCCGGGACAGGTTTTTCTATGGCTACACCTTC.

This clonotype was seen ten or more times. The chain combines TRBV5-1 with TRBJ2-4; maybe TRBD1 (5 bases). This CDR3 region has 16 residues. Germline V gene data show CDR1 as SGHRS and CDR2 as YFSETQ. V lost 0 bases to trimming and J lost 0 bases, with 10 bases between them. CDR3 nucleotides: TGCGCCAGCAGCTTGGGGGGCTCTCTAGCCAAAAACATTCAGTACTTC. This codes for CASSLGGSLAKNIQYF.

This clonotype was counted between two and nine times. The chain joins TRBV6-1 to TRBJ2-2, with D possibly being TRBD1 (5 bases). This CDR3 has 15 residues. Germline-derived CDR1 and CDR2 are MNHNS and SASEGT. V was pared by 2 bases and J by 7 bases, with 14 bases between. Here the CDR3 reads CASSEMGQGGGELFF. CDR3 DNA sequence: TGTGCCAGCAGTGAAATGGGGCAGGGCGGCGGGGAGCTGTTTTTT.

This clonotype was observed a handful of times. This chain connects TRBV4-3 to TRBJ2-7, with D possibly matching TRBD1 (6 bases). CDR3 length: 13 amino acids. V lost 1 base and J lost 7, with 11 bases in between. Germline V gene data show CDR1 as LGHNA and CDR2 as YSLEER. CDR3 amino acids: CASSQGLRGEQYV. The CDR3 DNA reads TGCGCCAGCAGCCAAGGACTGAGGGGGGAGCAGTACGTC.

There are many counts of this clonotype. J is TRBJ2-2 and V is TRBV5-1; D possibly uses TRBD1 or TRBD2 (5 bases each). Germline V gives CDR1 SGHRS, CDR2 YFSETQ. This CDR3 is built from 14 residues. V lost 4 bases, J lost 5 bases, and 12 bases lay in between. This chain's CDR3 is CASSGDPSTGELFF. The CDR3 DNA reads as TGCGCCAGCAGCGGGGACCCTTCAACCGGGGAGCTGTTTTTT.

The chain couples TRBV12-3 or TRBV12-4 to TRBJ1-2; 7 nucleotides match TRBD1. Trimming cost V 5 bases and J 8 bases; bases outside gene matches: 5. The CDR3 sequence is 12 residues long. CDR3 in amino acids: CASSRQGGGYTF. CDR3 DNA: TGTGCCAGCAGTAGACAGGGAGGCGGCTACACCTTC.

V usage is TRBV12-3 or TRBV12-4 and J usage is TRBJ1-5; D is unclear. Between the trimmed V and J ends, which lost 5 bases and 2 bases, there was a span of 10 bases. CDR3 size: 14 residues. For the CDR3, the DNA is TGTGCCAGCAGTCTCAGGTCCTGCAATCAGCCCCAGCATTTT. It yields the protein CASSLRSCNQPQHF.

This rearrangement joins TRBV10-3 to TRBJ2-7, with D possibly being TRBD1 or TRBD2 (7 bases each). V dropped 1 base and J dropped 7 bases, with 23 bases sitting between them. CDR3 length equals 17 residues. CDR1 is ENHRY, CDR2 SYGVKD, per germline. CDR3: CAISEFGAGQRLGEQYF. The CDR3 nucleotides are TGTGCCATCAGTGAGTTTGGAGCGGGACAGCGCCTAGGGGAGCAGTACTTC.

This clonotype was counted at least ten times. The chain is built from TRBV29-1 and TRBJ2-7; D may be TRBD1 (6 bases). Germline assignment: CDR1 SQVTM and CDR2 ANQGSEA. This CDR3 has 12 amino acids. Trimming cost V 7 bases and J 2 bases, with 12 bases left between them. The CDR3 loop is CSGGQLTYEQYV. CDR3 nucleotide sequence: TGCAGCGGCGGACAGCTAACCTACGAGCAGTACGTC.

The rearrangement links TRBV5-1 to TRBJ2-7; D is perhaps TRBD1 (5 bases). This CDR3 comprises 14 residues. Germline V gene data show CDR1 as SGHRS and CDR2 as YFSETQ. V dropped 0 bases and J dropped 1 base, with 8 bases sitting between them. CDR3 protein: CASSLASGSYEQYF. The CDR3 coding sequence is TGCGCCAGCAGCTTGGCCTCAGGGTCCTACGAGCAGTACTTC.

V gene TRBV6-6 combines with J gene TRBJ2-6; D ambiguous. V shed 6 bases and J shed 2 bases, with 11 bases lying between them. Germline CDR1 MNHNY, CDR2 SVGAGI (reference sequence). There are 15 residues in the CDR3. CDR3 DNA: TGTGCCAGCAGCCACACACGACCTGGGGCCAACGTCCTGACTTTC. Amino acid sequence: CASSHTRPGANVLTF.

There are many counts of this clonotype. V gene TRBV20-1 combines with J gene TRBJ2-7; a weak D match, TRBD2 (6 bases). Trimming pared 3 bases from V and 0 bases from J, leaving 9 bases between. Germline CDR1 reads DFQATT; CDR2 reads SNEGSKA (reference sequence). The CDR3 runs to 13 residues. CDR3 in amino acids: CSASSGGSYEQYF. DNA of the CDR3: TGCAGTGCTAGCTCCGGGGGCTCCTACGAGCAGTACTTC.

A few counts support this clonotype. The chain's CDR3 is CASSLAGQGAFYEQYF. DNA for the CDR3: TGTGCCAGCAGCTTAGCGGGACAGGGGGCATTCTACGAGCAGTACTTC. V is TRBV7-2 and J is TRBJ2-7; 12 positions match TRBD1. The germline gives CDR1 SGHTA, CDR2 FQGNSA. The CDR3 extends over 16 amino acids. Trimming at V came to 0 bases and at J to 3 bases, leaving 3 bases not matched to a gene.

This rearrangement joins TRBV7-2 to TRBJ2-7, with 10 bases identical to TRBD1. After removal of 5 bases from V and 9 bases from J, the junction contained 4 bases not matched to a gene. Looked up from germline, CDR1 is SGHTA and CDR2 is FQGNSA. There are 12 residues in the CDR3. The CDR3 here is CASSPGQGGQYF. CDR3 in DNA: TGTGCCAGCAGCCCCGGACAGGGGGGGCAGTACTTC. Full variable domain (missing parts from reference TRBV7-2 and TRBJ2-7): GAGVSQSPSNKVTEKGKDVELRCDPISGHTALYWYRQSLGQGLEFLIYFQGNSAPDKSGLPSDRFSAERTGGSVSTLTIQRTQQEDSAVYLCASSPGQGGQYFGPGTRLTVT.

The V gene is TRBV6-1, the J gene TRBJ2-7; D unresolved. The CDR3 has 11 amino acids. In germline, CDR1 is MNHNS, CDR2 SASEGT. V shed 2 bases and J shed 3 bases, with 2 bases lying between them. The CDR3 DNA reads as TGTGCCAGCAGTGAAAGCTACGAGCAGTACTTC. Amino acids: CASSESYEQYF.

This clonotype was recorded a few times. V and J are TRBV7-3 and TRBJ1-2; 11 bases fit TRBD1. Germline V CDR1 and CDR2: SGHTA, FQGTGA. The CDR3 length is 14 residues. The V and J ends lost 5 bases and 8 bases, in that order; junction bases with no gene match: 7. CDR3 residues: CASSTGTGGDGYTF. Here the CDR3 DNA reads TGTGCCAGCAGCACCGGGACAGGGGGAGACGGCTACACCTTC.